The TCR beta chain under discussion was sequenced for a study of blood T cell repertoires in COVID-19. Looking at the study overall: T cells, B-cell-depleted T cells, or PBMCs provided the cDNA or gDNA that served as material.

The assay was immunoSEQ multiplex PCR, and TCRdb's table has in-frame clones only and misses some. The table includes more than 140,000 clones, roughly 82% detected once. Germline V gene sequence: CDR1 LNHDA, CDR2 SQIVND (reference sequence). The CDR3 contains 13 residues. V dropped 8 bases and J dropped 5; count of bases not matched to a gene: 6. The material sequenced was peripheral blood. This sequence was found in a woman aged 45-65 years in a cohort sampled during active or convalescent COVID-19. The J gene is TRBJ2-3, the V gene TRBV19, with 8 nucleotides matching TRBD1. This chain's CDR3 is CASADRDIDTQYF. The CDR3 nucleotides are TGTGCCAGTGCGGACAGGGATATAGATACGCAGTATTTT.